The sequence of this T cell receptor beta chain was determined in a study of blood T cell repertoires in COVID-19. CDR3 length equals 13 residues. Germline CDR1 is SGHTA and CDR2 is FQGNSA. V gave up 4 bases and J gave up 2 bases, with 7 bases separating them. Only in-frame clones appear in the TCRdb table, and some are missing; sequencing was by immunoSEQ multiplex PCR. The sample has about 55,000 clones, 86% seen once. The sequencing sample was made of peripheral blood. The sequence came from a man at least 80 years old with acute or convalescent COVID-19. V usage is TRBV7-2 and J usage is TRBJ2-3, with D hard to call. The CDR3 DNA is TGTGCCAGCAGCTCAGGTGACACAGATACGCAGTATTTT. It encodes CASSSGDTDTQYF.